Listed here are 20 T cell receptor beta chains from one sample, sequenced in a study of synovial regulatory T cells in juvenile arthritis. Assay used: immunoSEQ multiplex PCR; TCRdb lists only in-frame clones, some missing. The table gives 9,000 to 10,000 clones; the top ten clones make up approximately 0.67% of it. The sequencing input was Treg cells from blood. Subset noted: remaining (HLA-DR-negative) circulating blood Treg cells. The source of these receptors is a donor under 30 with juvenile idiopathic arthritis.

The chain couples TRBV5-1 to TRBJ1-3. The CDR3 runs to 16 residues. Only the protein is on record. The V gene's germline CDR1 is SGHRS and CDR2 YFSETQ. This CDR3 is CASSRGVEVSGNTIYF.

V is TRBV20-1 and J is TRBJ1-2. The CDR3 runs to 11 residues. The nucleotide record is missing. Germline CDR1 and CDR2: DFQATT and SNEGSKA (reference sequence). The CDR3 loop reads CSAVPGYGYTF.

CDR3: CASTLSLGLWDTEAFF. The chain joins TRBV4-2 to TRBJ1-1. Germline lookup yields CDR1 LGHNA and CDR2 YNFKEQ. This CDR3 is built from 16 residues. The entry carries no DNA sequence.

The V gene is TRBV5-4, the J gene TRBJ1-1; lacking DNA, the TRBD1 call made by TCRdb goes unchecked. This CDR3 is built from 14 residues. There is no recorded DNA. Germline V lookup: CDR1 SGHNT, CDR2 YYREEE (reference sequence). The CDR3 reads CASSPTGTNTEAFF.

J is TRBJ2-1 and V is TRBV19; there is no DNA to check the TCRdb D call of TRBD2. The V gene's germline CDR1 is LNHDA and CDR2 SQIVND (reference sequence). The CDR3 extends over 13 amino acids. No coding sequence is recorded. CDR3: CASRPGGDNEQFF.

The chain carries TRBV5-4 and TRBJ2-2; TCRdb reports TRBD2, a call that lacks DNA to check it against. The CDR3 is made up of 15 amino acids. No DNA accompanies this entry. Looked up from germline, CDR1 is SGHNT and CDR2 is YYREEE (reference sequence). CDR3 residues: CASSLVLAGTGELFF.

The J gene is TRBJ2-1, the V gene TRBV16; TCRdb names TRBD2, which stays unverified in the absence of DNA. The germline CDR1 and CDR2 sequences are KGHSY and FQNENV. The CDR3 has 15 residues. No DNA is given. The CDR3 is CASSQWRRSYNEQFF.

This chain links TRBV5-1 with TRBJ2-7. The CDR3 runs to 14 residues. No DNA is recorded. The germline CDR1 and CDR2 sequences are SGHRS and YFSETQ. This CDR3 is CASSGRPGAYEQYF.

The chain combines TRBV4-3 with TRBJ1-5; with no DNA, the TCRdb D assignment of TRBD1 cannot be verified. Germline CDR1 reads LGHNA; CDR2 reads YSLEER. The CDR3 totals 17 residues. There is no recorded DNA. This chain's CDR3 is CASSQEVGPYSNQPQHF.

V usage is TRBV10-3 and J usage is TRBJ2-1; with no DNA, the TCRdb D assignment of TRBD1 cannot be verified. This CDR3 is 15 amino acids long. No DNA is given. CDR1 is ENHRY, CDR2 SYGVKD, per germline. This CDR3 reads CAISGDRGAYNEQFF.

The chain uses TRBV6-5 and TRBJ2-2; there is no DNA to check the TCRdb D call of TRBD2. CDR3 size: 14 residues. DNA is not on record. Germline assignment: CDR1 MNHEY and CDR2 SVGAGI. This chain's CDR3 is CASTSGTYTGELFF.

The chain uses TRBV19 and TRBJ1-3; TCRdb gives TRBD1 as the D gene, but with no DNA this cannot be confirmed. The CDR3 has 14 amino acids. No DNA is listed. Germline loops: CDR1 LNHDA, CDR2 SQIVND (reference sequence). The CDR3 spells CASIGRISGNTIYF.

The chain combines TRBV21-1 with TRBJ1-5; the D gene TCRdb calls, TRBD1, cannot be checked with no DNA. TRBV21-1 is a recognized pseudogene. This CDR3 spans 13 amino acids. The record lacks a DNA sequence. The CDR3 sequence: CASSQHRNQPQHF.

This chain connects TRBV5-1 to TRBJ1-6. The CDR3 is 13 residues long. No coding sequence is recorded. From germline, CDR1 is SGHRS and CDR2 YFSETQ. The CDR3 is CASSFWDNSPLHF.

The V and J genes are TRBV6-5 and TRBJ1-4. Looked up from germline, CDR1 is MNHEY and CDR2 is SVGAGI. The CDR3 is 13 amino acids. Only the protein is on record. CDR3 in amino acids: CASSEIVGEKLFF.

The CDR3 here is CASSVLVKAKNIQYF. The chain uses TRBV10-1 and TRBJ2-4. The V gene's germline CDR1 is WNHNN and CDR2 SYGVQD (reference sequence). The CDR3 has 15 amino acids. No DNA has been recorded.

V and J are TRBV4-1 and TRBJ1-5. This CDR3 comprises 17 residues. No DNA is listed. The germline V gene has CDR1 MGHRA and CDR2 YSYEKL. The CDR3 sequence is CASSQTDGRISNQPQHF.

The gene calls are TRBV6-1 and TRBJ1-1. The CDR3 is made up of 13 amino acids. No DNA has been recorded. Germline CDR1 reads MNHNS; CDR2 reads SASEGT. This chain's CDR3 is CASSPTVNTEAFF.

V is TRBV4-2 and J is TRBJ1-3. CDR3 length: 15 amino acids. Only the protein is on record. CDR1 and CDR2 from the germline V gene are LGHNA and YNFKEQ. Here the CDR3 reads CASSQLSGSGNTIYF.

The V call is TRBV5-4, the J call TRBJ2-4; checking the TCRdb D call of TRBD2 is not possible without DNA. The length of the CDR3 is 14 residues. No DNA sequence is on record. The germline V gene has CDR1 SGHNT and CDR2 YYREEE (reference sequence). CDR3 protein: CASSLAGAKNIQYF. Supplemented by reference TRBV5-4 and TRBJ2-4, the full variable domain reads ETGVTQSPTHLIKTRGQQVTLRCSSQSGHNTVSWYQQALGQGPQFIFQYYREEENGRGNFPPRFSGLQFPNYSSELNVNALELDDSALYLCASSLAGAKNIQYFGAGTRLSVL.